This T cell receptor beta chain was recovered during a study of low-dose radiotherapy and immunotherapy resistance in tumors. Study summary: One day before radiation and immunotherapy, intravenous cyclophosphamide 200 mg/m2 was administered, with this repeated every two weeks.

TRAV- and TRBV-specific primers were used for first-strand cDNA, which covered alpha and beta chains. It was with a constant-region primer and a V-primer adapter that TCRs were amplified over roughly 19 PCR cycles. TCRdb passed the reads through MiXCR, listing each CDR3 protein once. Of 64,000 or so distinct CDR3 sequences listed, 26% are singletons. CDR1 is LNHDA, CDR2 SQIVND, per germline (reference sequence). V was trimmed by 4 bases and J by 2 bases, leaving 15 bases between them. CDR3 length equals 16 residues. This clonotype was detected ten times or more. Time point defined: before trial treatment. Low-dose radiotherapy, low-dose cyclophosphamide, aspirin, ipilimumab and nivolumab were all given to the donors.

The chain joins TRBV19 to TRBJ2-1; D ambiguous. This receptor was obtained from a male donor with rectosigmoid adenocarcinoma. This specimen consisted of PBMCs, obtained before treatment. DNA for the CDR3: TGTGCCAGTAGTACCCCTGGCGGTCCAGCCTACAATGAGCAGTTCTTC. Residues: CASSTPGGPAYNEQFF.